This T cell receptor (beta chain) was captured by sequencing in a study of a mutant IDH1 vaccine in newly diagnosed glioma. Study-wide context: Treated individuals were around 60% male and around 40% female, averaging about 41 years of age. Earlier treatment was radiotherapy, temozolomide, or both, with most getting both.

Notes on the study in general: Changes in the top peripheral T cell clonotypes seemingly had no bearing on pseudoprogression.

Method: immunoSEQ multiplex PCR; TCRdb's copy keeps in-frame clones and lacks some. The table has around 100,000 clones, almost 85% seen once. The time point is: baseline, week 1 (first vaccination visit). Treatment noted: pre-vaccination baseline after standard-of-care therapy. New astrocytomas of WHO grade 3 or 4 that were IDH1-mutant and ATRX-lost were found in the donors. Trimming removed 2 bases from V and 3 bases from J; junction bases left unmatched: 2. There are 14 residues in the CDR3. Germline assignment: CDR1 SGHNT and CDR2 YYREEE (reference sequence). As regards this clone: Its cognate antigen is unknown.

The TCR comes from a man aged 35 to 55 with glioma. Some clones in this sample may be carry-over from other donors' samples. V and J are TRBV5-4 and TRBJ1-2, with 9 bases lining up with TRBD1. The sequencing here drew on PBMCs, taken from a glioma patient treated with radiotherapy, temozolomide or both. The CDR3 region has the DNA TGTGCCAGCAGCTTTGACAGGGGGGACTATGGCTACACCTTC. Protein sequence: CASSFDRGDYGYTF.